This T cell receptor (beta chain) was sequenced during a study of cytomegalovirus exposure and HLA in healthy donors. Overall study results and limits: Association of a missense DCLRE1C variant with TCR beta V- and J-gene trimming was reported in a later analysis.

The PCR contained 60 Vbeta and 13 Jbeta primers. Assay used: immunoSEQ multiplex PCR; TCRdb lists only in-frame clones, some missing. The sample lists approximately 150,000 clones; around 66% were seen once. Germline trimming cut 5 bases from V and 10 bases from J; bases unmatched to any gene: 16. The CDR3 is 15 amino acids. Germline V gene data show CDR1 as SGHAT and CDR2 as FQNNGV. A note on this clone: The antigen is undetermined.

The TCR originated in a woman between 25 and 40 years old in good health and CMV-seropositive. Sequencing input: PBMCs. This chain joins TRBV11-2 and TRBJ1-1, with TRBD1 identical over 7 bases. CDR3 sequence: CASSIDRDLTLGAFF. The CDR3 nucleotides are TGTGCCAGCAGCATTGACAGGGACTTAACACTTGGAGCTTTCTTT.